This entry lists 26 T cell receptor beta chains sequenced from one sample in a study of blood T cell repertoires in COVID-19. Clones were sequenced by immunoSEQ multiplex PCR, and TCRdb holds only the in-frame ones, with some missing. The table includes around 300,000 clones, around 90% detected once. Sample: PBMCs or T cells enriched from blood (not recorded which). These receptors were taken from a woman in her 30s who had recovered from COVID-19.

This chain links TRBV10-3 with TRBJ1-2, with TRBD1 matching over 7 bases. Looked up from germline, CDR1 is ENHRY and CDR2 is SYGVKD. The CDR3 has 15 residues. Trimming removed 9 bases from V and 2 bases from J; junction bases left unmatched: 12. The CDR3 reads CAIQGSNPKNYGYTF. CDR3 coding DNA: TGTGCCATACAGGGGTCGAACCCAAAGAACTATGGCTACACCTTC.

The chain couples TRBV28 to TRBJ2-7, with D maybe TRBD2 (6 bases). Germline CDR1 is MDHEN and CDR2 is SYDVKM. This CDR3 contains 14 residues. V lost 3 bases and J 4 bases, leaving 13 bases between the germline ends. CDR3 bases: TGTGCCAGCAGTTTTGCGGGATCAGCTTACGAGCAGTACTTC. This gives the protein CASSFAGSAYEQYF.

About this clone: Different DNA sequences within this sample yield the same CDR3. The chain recombines TRBV7-2 with TRBJ2-3, with 8 bases matching TRBD2. Trimming took 1 base from V and 1 from J; bases not matched to a gene: 1. Per germline, CDR1 SGHTA and CDR2 FQGNSA. CDR3 size: 15 residues. The CDR3, as DNA: TGTGCCAGCAGCTTAGACGGGAGGGGCACAGATACGCAGTATTTT. It yields the protein CASSLDGRGTDTQYF.

CDR3 loop: CASSFSGNEKLFF. DNA for the CDR3: TGTGCCAGCAGTTTTTCAGGGAATGAAAAACTGTTTTTT. The rearrangement joins TRBV12-3 or TRBV12-4 to TRBJ1-4; TRBD1 is a possible D gene (5 bases). The CDR3 is made up of 13 amino acids. Trimming left V 3 bases short and J 5 bases short, with 7 bases between.

The chain links TRBV5-4 to TRBJ2-7; 7 nucleotides match TRBD2. Per germline, CDR1 SGHNT and CDR2 YYREEE (reference sequence). The CDR3 contains 17 residues. The V gene end was trimmed by 3 bases and the J gene end by 3 bases; junction bases not matched to a gene: 15. The CDR3 DNA is TGTGCCAGCAGCTCCGCAATGGGGCGGGAGTTTTTCTACGAGCAGTACTTC. This codes for CASSSAMGREFFYEQYF.

J is TRBJ1-1 and V is TRBV5-1; TRBD1 matches at 7 bases. Trimming at V came to 4 bases and at J to 2 bases, leaving 11 bases not matched to a gene. There are 16 residues in the CDR3. Germline assignment: CDR1 SGHRS and CDR2 YFSETQ. The CDR3 sequence is CASSQGPQGFNTEAFF. In DNA form, the CDR3 reads TGCGCCAGCAGCCAGGGACCACAGGGGTTCAACACTGAAGCTTTCTTT.

CDR3 sequence (DNA): TGTGCCAGCACCCGAGCGGGAGTAGAGACCCAGTACTTC. This encodes CASTRAGVETQYF. This chain connects TRBV6-5 to TRBJ2-5; 8 nucleotides align to TRBD2. The junction had 5 bases not matched to a gene; V was cut back by 7 bases and J by 4 bases. The germline CDR1 and CDR2 sequences are MNHEY and SVGAGI. CDR3 length: 13 residues.

The chain recombines TRBV7-2 with TRBJ1-1, with D possibly being TRBD1 (6 bases). V was cut by 2 bases and J by 0 bases, with 16 bases left in between. The CDR3 is made up of 17 amino acids. Per germline, CDR1 SGHTA and CDR2 FQGNSA. The chain's CDR3 is CASSLRPGELMNTEAFF. CDR3 bases: TGTGCCAGCAGCTTAAGGCCAGGGGAACTCATGAACACTGAAGCTTTCTTT.

This sequence joins TRBV28 and TRBJ1-1; 7 bases map to TRBD1. Germline CDR1 and CDR2: MDHEN and SYDVKM. The junction had 11 bases not matched to a gene; V was cut back by 6 bases and J by 7 bases. The CDR3 sequence is 14 residues long. This CDR3 is CASRAGGLTLEAFF. CDR3 sequence (DNA): TGTGCCAGCAGGGCAGGGGGGCTTACCCTTGAAGCTTTCTTT.

The V and J genes are TRBV6-4 and TRBJ1-4; 8 bases line up with TRBD1. This CDR3 is 16 amino acids long. The trim removed 2 bases at V and 5 bases at J, leaving 7 bases unmatched. From germline, CDR1 is MRHNA and CDR2 SNTAGT. CDR3 bases: TGTGCCAGCAGTGACCACGGACAGGGTGGGAATGAAAAACTGTTTTTT. This gives the protein CASSDHGQGGNEKLFF.

This clone occurred once. The chain recombines TRBV5-6 with TRBJ1-2; no firm D call. Germline-derived CDR1 and CDR2 are SGHDT and YYEEEE. This CDR3 has 12 residues. V lost 0 bases, J lost 6 bases, and 6 bases lay in between. In DNA form, the CDR3 reads TGTGCCAGCAGCTTGGGGCTTGATGGCTACACCTTC. It specifies CASSLGLDGYTF.

The chain links TRBV10-3 to TRBJ2-2; TRBD2 is a possible D gene (6 bases). Looked up from germline, CDR1 is ENHRY and CDR2 is SYGVKD. Trimming removed 7 bases from V and 3 bases from J, with 6 bases in between. The CDR3 sequence is 12 residues long. The CDR3 reads CAITGDTGELFF. CDR3 DNA: TGTGCCATCACGGGGGACACCGGGGAGCTGTTTTTT.

This chain connects TRBV6-5 to TRBJ2-7, with unresolved D. Trimming shortened V by 8 bases and J by 0 bases, and 8 bases separated the two germline ends. The CDR3 sequence is 12 residues long. The germline V gene has CDR1 MNHEY and CDR2 SVGAGI. This CDR3 is CASWASSYEQYF. The CDR3 DNA follows: TGTGCCAGCTGGGCGAGCTCCTACGAGCAGTACTTC.

The J gene is TRBJ2-3, the V gene TRBV9; D uncertain. Trimming left V 1 base short and J 3 bases short, with 6 bases between. Germline values: CDR1 SGDLS, CDR2 YYNGEE. CDR3 length equals 13 residues. CDR3 loop: CASSVIGTDTQYF. CDR3 nucleotide sequence: TGTGCCAGCAGCGTAATCGGGACAGATACGCAGTATTTT.

The V gene is TRBV4-3, the J gene TRBJ2-3; 13 bases align to TRBD2. V trimming: 3 bases; J trimming: 7 bases; junction bases outside the gene matches: 16. The CDR3 is made up of 19 amino acids. Germline loops: CDR1 LGHNA, CDR2 YSLEER. DNA for the CDR3: TGCGCCAGCAGCCAGGAAACCGGGACTAGCGGGGCTTGGATGAATACGCAGTATTTT. It yields the protein CASSQETGTSGAWMNTQYF.

This clone was seen once. The chain joins TRBV9 to TRBJ1-1; 7 bases agree with TRBD1. CDR3 length equals 15 residues. V was clipped by 3 bases and J by 4 bases; unmatched bases: 9. The V gene's germline CDR1 is SGDLS and CDR2 YYNGEE. The CDR3 DNA is TGTGCCAGCAGCGAGGGGGAACAGGGGACCACTGAAGCTTTCTTT. It codes for CASSEGEQGTTEAFF.

This chain's CDR3 is CASSRDRGVLGYTF. Written as DNA, the CDR3 is TGTGCCAGCAGCCGGGACAGGGGGGTCCTTGGCTACACCTTC. This chain links TRBV6-4 with TRBJ1-2; TRBD1 agrees at 11 bases. Germline CDR1 and CDR2: MRHNA and SNTAGT. The CDR3 loop spans 14 amino acids. The V segment lost 6 bases and the J segment 7 bases; nucleotides outside the gene matches: 7.

The chain couples TRBV28 to TRBJ1-5; D is perhaps TRBD1 (5 bases). This CDR3 contains 12 residues. Trimming stripped 6 bases from V and 4 bases from J, with 7 bases between. Per the germline V gene, CDR1 is MDHEN and CDR2 is SYDVKM. Here the CDR3 reads CASRSGNQPQHF. Here the CDR3 DNA reads TGTGCCAGCAGATCAGGGAATCAGCCCCAGCATTTT.

The chain joins TRBV7-9 to TRBJ2-3; 10 bases are shared with TRBD1. Trimming cost V 5 bases and J 8 bases; bases outside gene matches: 16. The CDR3 consists of 17 residues. Germline CDR1 SEHNR, CDR2 FQNEAQ (reference sequence). CDR3 in amino acids: CASSPSFGTGAGGTQYF. CDR3 sequence (DNA): TGTGCCAGCAGCCCATCATTTGGGACAGGGGCCGGGGGTACGCAGTATTTT.

V and J are TRBV7-8 and TRBJ2-1, with TRBD1 matching 9 bases. Germline V gene sequence: CDR1 SGHVS, CDR2 FQNEAQ. V gave up 11 bases and J gave up 8 bases; unmatched junction bases: 13. The CDR3 is 14 amino acids. The CDR3 DNA follows: TGTGCCGTGGTCCGAACAGGGGGCGGGTATGAGCAGTTCTTC. Translated: CAVVRTGGGYEQFF.

This chain joins TRBV11-2 and TRBJ1-1, with 9 bases fitting TRBD1. CDR3 size: 16 residues. J lost 4 bases, V lost 4 bases, and 10 bases had no gene match. Germline loops: CDR1 SGHAT, CDR2 FQNNGV. CDR3 nucleotides: TGTGCCAGCAGCTCTATGGACAGGGGATATGGCACTGAAGCTTTCTTT. Protein: CASSSMDRGYGTEAFF.

The V gene is TRBV9, the J gene TRBJ2-7; weak D call: TRBD1 (6 bases). The CDR3 is 16 residues long. Germline CDR1 SGDLS, CDR2 YYNGEE. With 6 bases removed from V and 1 base from J, the gap between germline ends came to 20 bases. DNA for the CDR3: TGTGCCAGCAAGAAATCACAGGGACCCTTATCCTACGAGCAGTACTTC. This sequence encodes CASKKSQGPLSYEQYF.

V is TRBV2 and J is TRBJ2-5; 8 nucleotides match TRBD1. V dropped 5 bases and J dropped 4; count of bases not matched to a gene: 6. CDR1 and CDR2 from the germline V gene are SNHLY and FYNNEI. This CDR3 contains 14 residues. CDR3 sequence: CASSHRTGTETQYF. CDR3 DNA sequence: TGTGCCAGCAGTCACAGGACAGGGACAGAGACCCAGTACTTC. The variable domain in full, completed from reference TRBV2 and TRBJ2-5, reads EPEVTQTPSHQVTQMGQEVILRCVPISNHLYFYWYRQILGQKVEFLVSFYNNEISEKSEIFDDQFSVERPDGSNFTLKIRSTKLEDSAMYFCASSHRTGTETQYFGPGTRLLVL.

This chain uses TRBV7-9 with TRBJ2-3; TRBD2 might be the D (6 bases). The CDR3 is made up of 14 amino acids. Germline-derived CDR1 and CDR2 are SEHNR and FQNEAQ (reference sequence). V dropped 3 bases and J dropped 6 bases, with 13 bases sitting between them. Here the CDR3 DNA reads TGTGCCAGCAGCTTTAGCGGATGGGGGGATACGCAGTATTTT. Its protein is CASSFSGWGDTQYF.

In this sample, this clone turned up once. The chain has TRBV7-3 and TRBJ2-3, with D possibly TRBD1 on 5 matching bases. Germline CDR1 and CDR2: SGHTA and FQGTGA. V was trimmed by 4 bases and J by 0 bases, leaving 17 bases between them. This CDR3 region has 17 residues. The CDR3 loop is CASSSRQNSRSTDTQYF. The CDR3 DNA reads TGTGCCAGCAGCTCCAGACAGAACTCCCGAAGCACAGATACGCAGTATTTT.

In DNA form, the CDR3 reads TGTGCCAGCAGCTTACGTCTGAGGGTCGGCACTGAAGCTTTCTTT. Protein sequence: CASSLRLRVGTEAFF. This chain joins TRBV7-2 and TRBJ1-1; D not certain. Germline loops: CDR1 SGHTA, CDR2 FQGNSA. Trimming removed 2 bases at V and 4 bases at J, with 14 bases between. The CDR3 sequence is 15 residues long.